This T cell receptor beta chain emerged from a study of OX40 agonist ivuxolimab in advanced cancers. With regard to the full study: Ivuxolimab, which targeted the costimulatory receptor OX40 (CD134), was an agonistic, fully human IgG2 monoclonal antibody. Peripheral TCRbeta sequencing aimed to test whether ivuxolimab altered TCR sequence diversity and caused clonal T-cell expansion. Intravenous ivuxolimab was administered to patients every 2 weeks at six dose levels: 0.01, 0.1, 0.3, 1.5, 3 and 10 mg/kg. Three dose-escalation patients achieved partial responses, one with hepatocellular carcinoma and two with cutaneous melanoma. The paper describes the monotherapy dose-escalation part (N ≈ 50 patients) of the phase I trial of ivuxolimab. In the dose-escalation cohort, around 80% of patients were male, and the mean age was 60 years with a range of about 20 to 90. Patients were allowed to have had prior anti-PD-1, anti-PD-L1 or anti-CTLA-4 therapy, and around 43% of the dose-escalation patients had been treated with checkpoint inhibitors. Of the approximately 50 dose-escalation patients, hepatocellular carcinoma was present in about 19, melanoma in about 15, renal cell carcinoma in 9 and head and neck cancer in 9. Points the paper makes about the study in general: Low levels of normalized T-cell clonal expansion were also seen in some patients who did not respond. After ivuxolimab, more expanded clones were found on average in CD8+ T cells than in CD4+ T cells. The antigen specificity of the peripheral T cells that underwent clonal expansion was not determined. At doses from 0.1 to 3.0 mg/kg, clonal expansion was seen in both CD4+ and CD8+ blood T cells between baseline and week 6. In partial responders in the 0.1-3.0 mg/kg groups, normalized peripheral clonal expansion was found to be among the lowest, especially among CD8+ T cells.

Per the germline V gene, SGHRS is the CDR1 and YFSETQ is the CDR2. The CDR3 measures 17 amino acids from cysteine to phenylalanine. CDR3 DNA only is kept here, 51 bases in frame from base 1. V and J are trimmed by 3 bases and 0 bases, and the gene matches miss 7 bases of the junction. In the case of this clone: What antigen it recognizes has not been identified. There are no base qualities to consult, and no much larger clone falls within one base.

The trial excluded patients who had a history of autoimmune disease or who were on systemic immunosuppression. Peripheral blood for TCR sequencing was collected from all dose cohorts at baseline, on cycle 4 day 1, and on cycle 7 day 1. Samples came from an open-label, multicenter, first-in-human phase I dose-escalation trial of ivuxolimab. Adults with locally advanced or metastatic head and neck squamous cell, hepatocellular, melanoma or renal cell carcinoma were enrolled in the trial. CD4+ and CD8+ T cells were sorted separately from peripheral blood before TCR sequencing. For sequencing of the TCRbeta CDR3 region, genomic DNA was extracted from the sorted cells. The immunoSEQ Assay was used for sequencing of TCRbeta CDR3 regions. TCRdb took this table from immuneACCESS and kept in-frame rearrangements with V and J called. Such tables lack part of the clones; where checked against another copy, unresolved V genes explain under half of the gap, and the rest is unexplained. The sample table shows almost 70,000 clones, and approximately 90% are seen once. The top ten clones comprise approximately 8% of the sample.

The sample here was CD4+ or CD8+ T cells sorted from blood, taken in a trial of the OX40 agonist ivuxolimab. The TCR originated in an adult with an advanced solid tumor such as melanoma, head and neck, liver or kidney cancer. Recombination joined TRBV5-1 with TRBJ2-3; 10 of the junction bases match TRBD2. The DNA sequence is TGCGCCAGCAGCTATAGCGGGGGGTATACTAGCACAGATACGCAGTATTTT. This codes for CASSYSGGYTSTDTQYF.